This entry concerns a single T cell receptor (delta chain). The sample is drawn from a study of gamma-delta T cells after stem cell transplantation. TCRdb applied CATT to the RT-PCR reads for clone calling. The sample yields 2,000 to 2,500 delta-chain clones, around 30% seen once. The CDR3 has 15 residues. V lost 0 bases and J lost 4, with 11 bases in between. The germline V gene has CDR1 GEAIGNYY and CDR2 EKD. The clonotype was recovered from a human donor. It is not recorded whose cells these are; they may come from a transplant donor. The chain combines TRDV2 with TRDJ2; D is uncertain. Material: gamma-delta T cells. The CDR3 sequence: CACDTVSARTAQLFF. CDR3 DNA sequence: TGTGCCTGTGACACCGTGTCGGCCAGGACAGCACAACTCTTCTTT.